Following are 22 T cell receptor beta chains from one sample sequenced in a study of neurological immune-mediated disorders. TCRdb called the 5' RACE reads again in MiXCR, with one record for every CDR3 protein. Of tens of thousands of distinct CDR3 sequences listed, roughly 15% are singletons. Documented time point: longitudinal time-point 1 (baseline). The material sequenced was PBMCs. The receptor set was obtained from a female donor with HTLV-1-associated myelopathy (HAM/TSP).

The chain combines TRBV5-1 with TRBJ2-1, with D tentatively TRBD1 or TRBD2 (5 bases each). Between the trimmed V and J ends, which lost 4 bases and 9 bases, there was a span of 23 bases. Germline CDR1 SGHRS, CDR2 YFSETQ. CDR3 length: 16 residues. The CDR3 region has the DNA TGCGCCAGCAGCCTTGGTCCCGGGACCCCGAGGGGTGAGCAGTTCTTC. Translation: CASSLGPGTPRGEQFF.

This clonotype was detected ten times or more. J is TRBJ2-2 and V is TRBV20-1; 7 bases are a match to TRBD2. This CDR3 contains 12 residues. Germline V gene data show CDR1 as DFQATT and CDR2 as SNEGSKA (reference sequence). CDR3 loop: CAEGGMPGELFF. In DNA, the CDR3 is TGCGCCGAGGGAGGGATGCCCGGGGAGCTGTTTTTT.

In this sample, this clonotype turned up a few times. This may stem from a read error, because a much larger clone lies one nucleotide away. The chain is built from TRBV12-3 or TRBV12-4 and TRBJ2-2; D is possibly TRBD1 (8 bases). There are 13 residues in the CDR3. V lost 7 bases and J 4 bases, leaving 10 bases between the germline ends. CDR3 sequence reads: CASNRGGTGELFF. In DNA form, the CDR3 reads TGTGCCAGCAACAGGGGGGGCACCGGGGAGCTGTTTTTT.

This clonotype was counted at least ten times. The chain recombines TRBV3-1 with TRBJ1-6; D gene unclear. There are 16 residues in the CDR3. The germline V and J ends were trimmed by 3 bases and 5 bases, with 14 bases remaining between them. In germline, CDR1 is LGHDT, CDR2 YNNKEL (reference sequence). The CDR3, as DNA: TGTGCCAGCAGCCAGAGTATCTCCCCCGATAATTCACCCCTCCACTTT. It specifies CASSQSISPDNSPLHF.

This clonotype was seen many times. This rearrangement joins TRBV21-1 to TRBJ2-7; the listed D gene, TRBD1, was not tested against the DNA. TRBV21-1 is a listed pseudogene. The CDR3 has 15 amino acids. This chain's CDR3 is CASSKGTDKSYEQYF. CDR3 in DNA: TGTGCCAGCAGCAAGGGGACAGACAAATCCTACGAGCAGTACTTC.

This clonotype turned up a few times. This chain's CDR3 is CASSLVPGYEQYF. The CDR3 coding sequence is TGCGCCAGCAGCTTGGTCCCGGGGTACGAGCAGTACTTC. This sequence joins TRBV5-1 and TRBJ2-7, with a possible D match to TRBD2 (5 bases). The V end was cut by 0 bases, the J end by 4 bases, with 8 bases between. The CDR3 length is 13 residues. Per the germline V gene, CDR1 is SGHRS and CDR2 is YFSETQ.

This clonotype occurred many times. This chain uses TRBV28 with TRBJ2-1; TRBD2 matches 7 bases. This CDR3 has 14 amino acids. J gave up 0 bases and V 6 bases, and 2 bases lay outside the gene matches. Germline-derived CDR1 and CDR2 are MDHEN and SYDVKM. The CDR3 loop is CASSTGGSYNEQFF. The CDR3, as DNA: TGTGCCAGCAGCACGGGGGGCTCCTACAATGAGCAGTTCTTC.

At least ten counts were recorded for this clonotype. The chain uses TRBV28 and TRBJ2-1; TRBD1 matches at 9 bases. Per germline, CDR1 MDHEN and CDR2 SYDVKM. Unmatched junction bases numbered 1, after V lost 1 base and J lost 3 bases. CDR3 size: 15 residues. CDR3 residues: CASSLSGQGYNEQFF. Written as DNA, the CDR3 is TGTGCCAGCAGTTTATCGGGACAGGGCTACAATGAGCAGTTCTTC.

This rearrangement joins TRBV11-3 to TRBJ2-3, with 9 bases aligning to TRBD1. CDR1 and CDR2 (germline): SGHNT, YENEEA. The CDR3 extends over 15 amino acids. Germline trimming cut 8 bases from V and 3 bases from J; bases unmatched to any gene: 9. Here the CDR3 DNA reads TGTGCCAGCTGCAAGGACAGGGGTTCGACAGATACGCAGTATTTT. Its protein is CASCKDRGSTDTQYF.

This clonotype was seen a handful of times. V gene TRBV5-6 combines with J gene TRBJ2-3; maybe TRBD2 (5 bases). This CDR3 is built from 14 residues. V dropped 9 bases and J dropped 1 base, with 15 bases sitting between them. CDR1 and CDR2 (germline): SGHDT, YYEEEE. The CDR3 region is CATGKGWGTDTQYF. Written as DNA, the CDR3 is TGTGCCACCGGGAAGGGCTGGGGCACAGATACGCAGTATTTT.

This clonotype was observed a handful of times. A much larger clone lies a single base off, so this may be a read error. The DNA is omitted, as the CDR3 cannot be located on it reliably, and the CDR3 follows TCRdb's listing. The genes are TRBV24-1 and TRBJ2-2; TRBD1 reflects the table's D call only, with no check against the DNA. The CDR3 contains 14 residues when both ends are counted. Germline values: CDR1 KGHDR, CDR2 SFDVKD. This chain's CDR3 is CATSVPGGTRELFF.

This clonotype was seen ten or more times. The CDR3 protein is CSARLAGKKYNEQFF. The CDR3 nucleotides read TGCAGTGCTAGACTAGCGGGGAAAAAGTACAATGAGCAGTTCTTC. This rearrangement joins TRBV20-1 to TRBJ2-1, with 9 bases identical to TRBD2. Trimming at V came to 2 bases and at J to 4 bases, leaving 6 bases not matched to a gene. This CDR3 is 15 amino acids long. Germline V gene sequence: CDR1 DFQATT, CDR2 SNEGSKA (reference sequence).

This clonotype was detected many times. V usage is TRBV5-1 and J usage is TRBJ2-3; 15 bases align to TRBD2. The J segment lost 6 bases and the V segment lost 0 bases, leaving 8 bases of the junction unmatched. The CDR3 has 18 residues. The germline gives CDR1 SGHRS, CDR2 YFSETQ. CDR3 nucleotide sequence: TGCGCCAGCAGCTTGGAAGGACTAGCGGGGGGGACCGCGGATACGCAGTATTTT. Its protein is CASSLEGLAGGTADTQYF.

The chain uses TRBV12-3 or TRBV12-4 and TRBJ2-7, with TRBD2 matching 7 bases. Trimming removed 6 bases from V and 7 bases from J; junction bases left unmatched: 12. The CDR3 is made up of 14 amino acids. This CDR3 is CASSRGGGESEQYF. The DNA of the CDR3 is TGTGCCAGCAGCCGAGGCGGGGGTGAGTCGGAGCAGTACTTC.

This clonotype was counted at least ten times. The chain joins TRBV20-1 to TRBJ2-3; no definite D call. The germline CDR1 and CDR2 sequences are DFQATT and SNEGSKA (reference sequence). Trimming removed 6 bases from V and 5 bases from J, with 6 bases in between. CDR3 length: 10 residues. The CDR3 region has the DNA TGCAGTGCCAGAATAGATACGCAGTATTTT. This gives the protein CSARIDTQYF.

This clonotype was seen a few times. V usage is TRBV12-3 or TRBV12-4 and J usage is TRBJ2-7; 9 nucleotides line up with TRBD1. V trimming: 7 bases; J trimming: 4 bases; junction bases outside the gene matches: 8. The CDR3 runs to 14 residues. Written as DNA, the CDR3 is TGTGCCAGCAACAACAGGGGGCCCCTATACGAGCAGTACTTC. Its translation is CASNNRGPLYEQYF.

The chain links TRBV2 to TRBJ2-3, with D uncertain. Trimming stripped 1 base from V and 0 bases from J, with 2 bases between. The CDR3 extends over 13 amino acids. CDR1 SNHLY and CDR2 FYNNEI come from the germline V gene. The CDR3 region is CASSEESTDTQYF. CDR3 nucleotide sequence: TGTGCCAGCAGTGAAGAGAGCACAGATACGCAGTATTTT.

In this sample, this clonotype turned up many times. CDR3 sequence (DNA): TGCGCCAGCAGCCAAGATCGGGGAGACGGTGGCTACACCTTC. Residues: CASSQDRGDGGYTF. The rearrangement uses TRBV4-3 and TRBJ1-2, with unresolved D. From germline, CDR1 is LGHNA and CDR2 YSLEER. The CDR3 runs to 14 residues. The V gene lost 0 bases and the J gene lost 7 bases, with 12 bases spanning the gap.

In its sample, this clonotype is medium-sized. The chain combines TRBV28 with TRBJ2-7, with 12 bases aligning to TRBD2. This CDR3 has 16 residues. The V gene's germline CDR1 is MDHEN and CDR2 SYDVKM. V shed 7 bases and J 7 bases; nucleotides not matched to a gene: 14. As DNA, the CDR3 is TGTGCCAGCAACTCCGCTAGCGGGGGGGGCCCGCGGGAGCAGTACTTC. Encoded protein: CASNSASGGGPREQYF.

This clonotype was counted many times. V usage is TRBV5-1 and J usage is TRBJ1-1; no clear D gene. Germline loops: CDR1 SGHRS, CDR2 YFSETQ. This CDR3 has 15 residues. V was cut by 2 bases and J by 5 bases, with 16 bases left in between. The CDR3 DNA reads TGCGCCAGCAGCTTTGTCTCATTGCCTATTACTGAAGCTTTCTTT. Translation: CASSFVSLPITEAFF.

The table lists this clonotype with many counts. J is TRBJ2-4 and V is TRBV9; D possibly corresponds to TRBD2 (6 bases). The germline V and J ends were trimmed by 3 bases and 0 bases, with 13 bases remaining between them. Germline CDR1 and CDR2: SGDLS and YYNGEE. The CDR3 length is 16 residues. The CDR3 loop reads CASSAGLDLAKNIQYF. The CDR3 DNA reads TGTGCCAGCAGCGCGGGACTCGATCTAGCCAAAAACATTCAGTACTTC. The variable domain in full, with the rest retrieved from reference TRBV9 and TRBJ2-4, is DSGVTQTPKHLITATGQRVTLRCSPRSGDLSVYWYQQSLDQGLQFLIQYYNGEERAKGNILERFSAQQFPDLHSELNLSSLELGDSALYFCASSAGLDLAKNIQYFGAGTRLSVL.

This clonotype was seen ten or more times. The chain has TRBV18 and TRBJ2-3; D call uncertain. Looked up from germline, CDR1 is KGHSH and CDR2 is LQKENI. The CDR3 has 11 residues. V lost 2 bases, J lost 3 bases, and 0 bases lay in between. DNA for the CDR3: TGTGCCAGCTCACCAACAGATACGCAGTATTTT. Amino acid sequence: CASSPTDTQYF.